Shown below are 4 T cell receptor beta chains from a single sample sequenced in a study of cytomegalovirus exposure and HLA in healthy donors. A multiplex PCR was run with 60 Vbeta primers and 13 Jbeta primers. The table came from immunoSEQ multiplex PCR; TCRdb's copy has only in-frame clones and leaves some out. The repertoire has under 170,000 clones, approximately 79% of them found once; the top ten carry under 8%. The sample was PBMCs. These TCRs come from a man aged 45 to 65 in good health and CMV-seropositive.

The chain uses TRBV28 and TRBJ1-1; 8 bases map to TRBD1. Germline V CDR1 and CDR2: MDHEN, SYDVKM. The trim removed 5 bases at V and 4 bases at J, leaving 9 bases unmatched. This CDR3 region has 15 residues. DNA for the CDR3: TGTGCCAGCAGTGCTCAAACAGGGGGAAGCACTGAAGCTTTCTTT. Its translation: CASSAQTGGSTEAFF. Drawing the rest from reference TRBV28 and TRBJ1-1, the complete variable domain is DVKVTQSSRYLVKRTGEKVFLECVQDMDHENMFWYRQDPGLGLRLIYFSYDVKMKEKGDIPEGYSVSREKKERFSLILESASTNQTSMYLCASSAQTGGSTEAFFGQGTRLTVV.

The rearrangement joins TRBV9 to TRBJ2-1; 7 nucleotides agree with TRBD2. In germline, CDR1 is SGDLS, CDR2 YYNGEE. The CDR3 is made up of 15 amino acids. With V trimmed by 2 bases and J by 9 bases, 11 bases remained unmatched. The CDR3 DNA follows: TGTGCCAGCAGCGTTCAGGGACTGCCGGGGGGTGAGCAGTTCTTC. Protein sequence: CASSVQGLPGGEQFF.

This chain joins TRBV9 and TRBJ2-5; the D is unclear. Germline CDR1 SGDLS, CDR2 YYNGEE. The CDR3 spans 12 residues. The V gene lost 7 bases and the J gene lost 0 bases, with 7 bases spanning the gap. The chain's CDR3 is CASLQNQETQYF. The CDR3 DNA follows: TGTGCCAGCTTACAGAACCAAGAGACCCAGTACTTC.

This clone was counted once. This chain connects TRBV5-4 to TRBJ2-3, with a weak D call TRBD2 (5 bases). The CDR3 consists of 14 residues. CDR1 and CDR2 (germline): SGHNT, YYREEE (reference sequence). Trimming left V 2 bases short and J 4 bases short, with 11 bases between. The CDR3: CASSFAGGSDTQYF. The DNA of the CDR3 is TGTGCCAGCAGCTTCGCGGGCGGGTCAGATACGCAGTATTTT.